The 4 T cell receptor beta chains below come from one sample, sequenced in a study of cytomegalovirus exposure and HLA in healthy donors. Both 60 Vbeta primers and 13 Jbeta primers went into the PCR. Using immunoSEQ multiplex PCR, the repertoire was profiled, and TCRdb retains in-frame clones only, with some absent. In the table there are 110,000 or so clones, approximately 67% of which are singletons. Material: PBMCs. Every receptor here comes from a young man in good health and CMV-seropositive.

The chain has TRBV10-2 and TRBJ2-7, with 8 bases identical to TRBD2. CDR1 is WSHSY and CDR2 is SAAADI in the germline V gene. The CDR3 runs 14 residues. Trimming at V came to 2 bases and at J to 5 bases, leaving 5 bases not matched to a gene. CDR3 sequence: CASSEVAGSNEQYF. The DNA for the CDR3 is TGCGCCAGCAGTGAGGTAGCGGGGTCGAACGAGCAGTACTTC.

The CDR3 reads CASSQAAGGRNTIYF. DNA of the CDR3: TGCGCCAGCAGCCAAGCCGCAGGGGGGAGAAACACCATATATTTT. The J gene is TRBJ1-3, the V gene TRBV4-1; 7 bases line up with TRBD1. The CDR3 runs to 15 residues. The V gene end was trimmed by 1 base and the J gene end by 5 bases; junction bases not matched to a gene: 5. CDR1 is MGHRA and CDR2 is YSYEKL in the germline V gene.

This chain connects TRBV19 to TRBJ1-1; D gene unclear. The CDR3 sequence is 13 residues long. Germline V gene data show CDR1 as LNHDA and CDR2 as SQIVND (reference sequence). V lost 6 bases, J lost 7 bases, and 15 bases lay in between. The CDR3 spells CASSYRGLNEAFF. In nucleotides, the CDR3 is TGTGCCAGTAGCTACCGCGGCCTGAATGAAGCTTTCTTT.

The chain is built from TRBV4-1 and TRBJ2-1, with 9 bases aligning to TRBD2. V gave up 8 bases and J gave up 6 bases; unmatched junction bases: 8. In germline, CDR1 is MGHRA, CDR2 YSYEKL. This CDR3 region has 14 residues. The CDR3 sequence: CASARLAAVNEQFF. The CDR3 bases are TGCGCCAGCGCCAGACTAGCGGCCGTCAATGAGCAGTTCTTC.